This entry lists 3 T cell receptor beta chains sequenced from one sample in a study of cytomegalovirus exposure and HLA in healthy donors. PCR involved 60 Vbeta and 13 Jbeta primers. Here immunoSEQ multiplex PCR was the method, and the copy in TCRdb shows in-frame clones only, minus some. The sample contains a few hundred thousand clones, under 90% of which appear only once. Source material: PBMCs. The receptors were sampled from a girl aged 2 to 10 in good health and CMV-seronegative.

In DNA form, the CDR3 reads TGTGCCATCAGTGACCCCGGGGGGAGGTTTTACGGCTACACCTTC. It is translated as CAISDPGGRFYGYTF. The chain has TRBV10-3 and TRBJ1-2; weak D call: TRBD1 (5 bases). Trimming stripped 3 bases from V and 8 bases from J, with 19 bases between. CDR3 length: 15 amino acids. CDR1 is ENHRY and CDR2 is SYGVKD in the germline V gene.

The sample holds a few counts of this clone. The chain carries TRBV7-8 and TRBJ1-1; TRBD1 aligns across 8 bases. Per germline, CDR1 SGHVS and CDR2 FQNEAQ. This CDR3 has 15 amino acids. The J segment lost 0 bases and the V segment lost 7 bases, leaving 7 bases of the junction unmatched. CDR3 sequence (DNA): TGTGCCAGCAACACCAGGACAGGGTTGAACACTGAAGCTTTCTTT. Its protein product is CASNTRTGLNTEAFF.

This clone was found once. The rearrangement joins TRBV19 to TRBJ2-2, with TRBD1 matching 7 bases. Germline-derived CDR1 and CDR2 are LNHDA and SQIVND (reference sequence). The CDR3 length is 14 residues. The V and J ends lost 5 bases and 3 bases, in that order; junction bases with no gene match: 3. CDR3 amino acids: CASSLGQYTGELFF. Written as DNA, the CDR3 is TGTGCCAGTAGTCTGGGACAGTACACCGGGGAGCTGTTTTTT.